This TCR beta chain was identified during a study of blood T cell repertoires in COVID-19. The data were produced by immunoSEQ multiplex PCR, yet TCRdb's version contains in-frame clones alone and is incomplete. The table records around 110,000 clones, roughly 86% of them present only once. Between the trimmed V and J ends, which lost 0 bases and 5 bases, there was a span of 11 bases. CDR1 and CDR2 from the germline V gene are SGHRS and YFSETQ. This CDR3 contains 14 residues. The source of this sequence is a man aged 40-49 years with acute or convalescent COVID-19. Sequenced: peripheral blood. The chain joins TRBV5-1 to TRBJ2-5, with D possibly being TRBD1 (6 bases). CDR3 amino acids: CASSLGTARETQYF. The CDR3 DNA sequence: TGCGCCAGCAGCTTGGGGACAGCCAGGGAGACCCAGTACTTC.